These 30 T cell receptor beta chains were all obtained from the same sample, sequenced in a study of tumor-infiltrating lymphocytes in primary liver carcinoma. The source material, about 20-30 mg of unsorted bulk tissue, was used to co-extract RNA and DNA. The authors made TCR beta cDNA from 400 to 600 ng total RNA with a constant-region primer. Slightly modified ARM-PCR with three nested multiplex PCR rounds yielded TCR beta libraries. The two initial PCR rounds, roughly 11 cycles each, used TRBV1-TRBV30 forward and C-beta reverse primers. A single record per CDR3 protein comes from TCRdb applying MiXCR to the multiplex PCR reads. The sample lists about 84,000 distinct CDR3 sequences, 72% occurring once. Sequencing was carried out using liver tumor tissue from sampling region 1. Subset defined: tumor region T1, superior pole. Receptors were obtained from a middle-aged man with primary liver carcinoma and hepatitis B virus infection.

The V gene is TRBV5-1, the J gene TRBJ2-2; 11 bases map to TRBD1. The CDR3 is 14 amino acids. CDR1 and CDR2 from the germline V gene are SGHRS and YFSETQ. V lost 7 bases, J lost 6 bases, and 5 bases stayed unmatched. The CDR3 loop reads CASLRDRGSGELFF. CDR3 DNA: TGCGCCAGCTTGAGGGACAGGGGGTCCGGGGAGCTGTTTTTT.

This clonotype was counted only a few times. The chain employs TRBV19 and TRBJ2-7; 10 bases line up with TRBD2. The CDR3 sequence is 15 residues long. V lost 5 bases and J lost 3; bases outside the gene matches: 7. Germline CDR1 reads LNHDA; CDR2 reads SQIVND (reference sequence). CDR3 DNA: TGTGCCAGTAGTCCACGGACTAGCGGCTTCTACGAGCAGTACTTC. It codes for CASSPRTSGFYEQYF.

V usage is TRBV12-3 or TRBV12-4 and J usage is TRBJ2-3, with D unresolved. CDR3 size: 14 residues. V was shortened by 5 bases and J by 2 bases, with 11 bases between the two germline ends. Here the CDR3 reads CASSKGLPTDTQYF. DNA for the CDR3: TGTGCCAGCAGTAAGGGTTTGCCCACAGATACGCAGTATTTT.

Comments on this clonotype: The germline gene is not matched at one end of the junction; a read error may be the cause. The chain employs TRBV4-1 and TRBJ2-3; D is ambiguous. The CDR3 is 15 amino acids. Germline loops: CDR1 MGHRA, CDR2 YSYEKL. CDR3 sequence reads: CTSSQEPSGTDMQYF. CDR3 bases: TGCACCAGCAGCCAAGAGCCTAGTGGCACAGATATGCAGTATTTT.

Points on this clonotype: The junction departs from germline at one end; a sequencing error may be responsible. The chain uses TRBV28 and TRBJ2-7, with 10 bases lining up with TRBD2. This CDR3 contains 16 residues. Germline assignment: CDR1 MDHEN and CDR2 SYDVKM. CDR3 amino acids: CACRPRLAGLSYEQYF. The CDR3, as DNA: TGTGCCTGCAGGCCCCGACTAGCGGGCCTATCCTACGAGCAGTACTTC.

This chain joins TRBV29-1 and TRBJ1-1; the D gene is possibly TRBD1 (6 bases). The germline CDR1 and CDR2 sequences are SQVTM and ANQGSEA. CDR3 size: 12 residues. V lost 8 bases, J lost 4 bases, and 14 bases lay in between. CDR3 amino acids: CSIWKGGTEAFF. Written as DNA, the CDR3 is TGCAGCATTTGGAAGGGGGGCACTGAAGCTTTCTTT.

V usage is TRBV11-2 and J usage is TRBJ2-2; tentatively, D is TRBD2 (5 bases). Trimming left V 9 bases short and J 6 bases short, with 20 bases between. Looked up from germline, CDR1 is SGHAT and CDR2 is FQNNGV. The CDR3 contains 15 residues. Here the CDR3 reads CASSMVVGVSGELFF. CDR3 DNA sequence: TGTGCCAGTAGTATGGTAGTGGGAGTATCCGGGGAGCTGTTTTTT.

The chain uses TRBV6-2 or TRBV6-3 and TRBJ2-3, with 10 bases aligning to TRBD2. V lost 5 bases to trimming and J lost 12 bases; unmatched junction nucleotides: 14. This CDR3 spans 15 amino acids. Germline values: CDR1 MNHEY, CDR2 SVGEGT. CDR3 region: CASSDGLAESDAQYF. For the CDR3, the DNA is TGTGCCAGCAGTGACGGACTAGCGGAGTCAGATGCACAGTATTTT.

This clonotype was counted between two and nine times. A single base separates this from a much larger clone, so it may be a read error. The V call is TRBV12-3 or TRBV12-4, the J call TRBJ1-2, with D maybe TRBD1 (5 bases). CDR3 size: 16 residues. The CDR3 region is CTSRHAWGVGGDGYTF. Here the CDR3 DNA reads TGTACCAGCAGACACGCCTGGGGGGTGGGAGGGGATGGCTACACCTTC.

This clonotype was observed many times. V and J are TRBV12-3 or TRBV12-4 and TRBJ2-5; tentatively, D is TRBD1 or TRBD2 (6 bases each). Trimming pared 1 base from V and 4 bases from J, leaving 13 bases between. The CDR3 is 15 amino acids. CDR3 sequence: CASSLGTRGGETQYF. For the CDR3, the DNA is TGTGCCAGCAGTTTAGGGACCAGGGGAGGAGAGACCCAGTACTTC.

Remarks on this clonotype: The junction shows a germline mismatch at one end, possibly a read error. The CDR3 sequence: CANSQDTWYEQYF. In DNA form, the CDR3 reads TGCGCCAACAGCCAGGATACCTGGTACGAGCAGTACTTC. V gene TRBV4-1 combines with J gene TRBJ2-7, with D hard to call. This CDR3 has 13 residues. In germline, CDR1 is MGHRA, CDR2 YSYEKL.

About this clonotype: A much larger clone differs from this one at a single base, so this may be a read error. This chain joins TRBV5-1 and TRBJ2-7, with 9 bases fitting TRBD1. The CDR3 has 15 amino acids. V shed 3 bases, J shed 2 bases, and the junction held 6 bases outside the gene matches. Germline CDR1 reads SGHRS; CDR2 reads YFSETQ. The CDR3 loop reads CASSSAQGATYEQYF. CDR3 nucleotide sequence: TGCGCCAGCAGCTCAGCACAGGGGGCAACCTACGAGCAGTACTTC.

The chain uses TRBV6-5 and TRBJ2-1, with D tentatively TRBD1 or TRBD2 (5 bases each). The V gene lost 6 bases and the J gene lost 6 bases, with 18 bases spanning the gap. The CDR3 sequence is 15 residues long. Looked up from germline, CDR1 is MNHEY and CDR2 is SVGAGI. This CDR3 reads CASRVSGSSPNEQFF. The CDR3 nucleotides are TGTGCCAGCAGGGTATCAGGGTCTAGCCCCAATGAGCAGTTCTTC.

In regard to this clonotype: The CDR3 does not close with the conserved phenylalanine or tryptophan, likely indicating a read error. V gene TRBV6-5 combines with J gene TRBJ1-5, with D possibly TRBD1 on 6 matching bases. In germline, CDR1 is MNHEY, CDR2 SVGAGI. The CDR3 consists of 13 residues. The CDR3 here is CVSSAAGDQPQHI. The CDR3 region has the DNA TGTGTCAGCAGTGCGGCAGGGGATCAGCCCCAGCATATT.

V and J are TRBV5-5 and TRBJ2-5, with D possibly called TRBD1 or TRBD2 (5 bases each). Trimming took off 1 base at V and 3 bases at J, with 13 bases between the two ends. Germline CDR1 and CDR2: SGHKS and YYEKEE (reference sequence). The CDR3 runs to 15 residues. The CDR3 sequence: CASSLLGPTEETQYF. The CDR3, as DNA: TGTGCCAGCAGCTTGTTGGGACCAACAGAAGAGACCCAGTACTTC.

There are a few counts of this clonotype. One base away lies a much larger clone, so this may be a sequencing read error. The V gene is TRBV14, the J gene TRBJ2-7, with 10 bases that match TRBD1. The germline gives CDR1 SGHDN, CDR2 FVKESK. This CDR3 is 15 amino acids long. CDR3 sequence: CTSSQGTGQGRSQYF. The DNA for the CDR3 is TGTACCAGCAGCCAAGGCACGGGACAGGGGCGGTCGCAGTACTTC.

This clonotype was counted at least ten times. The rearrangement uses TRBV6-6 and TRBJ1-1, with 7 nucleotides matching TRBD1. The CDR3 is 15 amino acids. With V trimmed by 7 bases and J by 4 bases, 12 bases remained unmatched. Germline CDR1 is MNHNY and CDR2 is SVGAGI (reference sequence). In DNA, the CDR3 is TGTGCCAGCAACCGGGGACAGAAAAGGGCCACTGAAGCTTTCTTT. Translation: CASNRGQKRATEAFF.

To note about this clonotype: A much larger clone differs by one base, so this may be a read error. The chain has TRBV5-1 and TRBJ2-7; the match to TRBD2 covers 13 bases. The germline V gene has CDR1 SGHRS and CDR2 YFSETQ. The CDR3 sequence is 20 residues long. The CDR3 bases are TGCGCCAACAGCTTTATCGGCCCAGGACTAGCGGGAGCAACCGGCTACGAGCAGTACTTC. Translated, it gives CANSFIGPGLAGATGYEQYF.

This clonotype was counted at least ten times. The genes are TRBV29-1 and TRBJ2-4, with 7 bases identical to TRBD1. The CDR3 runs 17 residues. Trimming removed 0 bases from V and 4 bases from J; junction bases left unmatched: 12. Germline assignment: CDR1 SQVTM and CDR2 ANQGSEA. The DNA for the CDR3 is TGCAGCGTTGAAGAAGTTCAGGGGGTGGACCCTAAAAACATTCAGTACTTC. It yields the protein CSVEEVQGVDPKNIQYF.

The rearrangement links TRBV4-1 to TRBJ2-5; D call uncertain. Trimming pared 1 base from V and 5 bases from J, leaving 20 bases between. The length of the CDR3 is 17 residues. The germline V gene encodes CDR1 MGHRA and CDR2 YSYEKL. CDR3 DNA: TGCGCCAGCAGCCAAGGTCATTTTGGATTACAACGGGAGACCCAGTACTTC. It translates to CASSQGHFGLQRETQYF.

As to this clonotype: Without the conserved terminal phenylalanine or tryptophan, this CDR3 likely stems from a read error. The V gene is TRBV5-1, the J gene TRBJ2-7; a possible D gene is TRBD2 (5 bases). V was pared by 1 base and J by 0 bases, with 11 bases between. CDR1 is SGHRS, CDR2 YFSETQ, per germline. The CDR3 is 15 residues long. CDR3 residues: CASSLISGSSYEQYL. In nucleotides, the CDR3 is TGCGCCAGCAGCTTGATAAGTGGGAGCTCCTACGAGCAGTACCTC.

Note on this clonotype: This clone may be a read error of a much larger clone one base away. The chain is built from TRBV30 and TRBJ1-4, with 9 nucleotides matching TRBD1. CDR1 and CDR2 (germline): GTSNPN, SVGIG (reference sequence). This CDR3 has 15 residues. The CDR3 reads CAHQTGGAANEKLIF. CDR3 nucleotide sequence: TGTGCCCACCAGACAGGGGGAGCGGCTAATGAAAAACTGATTTTT.

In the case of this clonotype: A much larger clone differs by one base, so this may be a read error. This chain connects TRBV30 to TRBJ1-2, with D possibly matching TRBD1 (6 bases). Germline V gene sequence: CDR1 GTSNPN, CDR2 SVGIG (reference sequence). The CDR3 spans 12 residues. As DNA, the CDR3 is TGTGCCCGGAGTGTATCAGGGGCCGGCCACACCTTC. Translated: CARSVSGAGHTF. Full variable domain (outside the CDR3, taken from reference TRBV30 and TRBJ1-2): SQTIHQWPATLVQPVGSPLSLECTVEGTSNPNLYWYRQAAGRGLQLLFYSVGIGQISSEVPQNLSASRPQDRQFILSSKKLLLSDSGFYLCARSVSGAGHTFGSGTRLTVV.

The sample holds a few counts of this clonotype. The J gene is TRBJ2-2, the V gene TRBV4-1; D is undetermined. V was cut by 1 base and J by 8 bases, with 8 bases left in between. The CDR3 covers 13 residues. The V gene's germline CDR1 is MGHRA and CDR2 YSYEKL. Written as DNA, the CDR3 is TGCGCCAGCAGCCAAGTTTCCGATGGGGAGCTGTTTTTT. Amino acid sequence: CASSQVSDGELFF.

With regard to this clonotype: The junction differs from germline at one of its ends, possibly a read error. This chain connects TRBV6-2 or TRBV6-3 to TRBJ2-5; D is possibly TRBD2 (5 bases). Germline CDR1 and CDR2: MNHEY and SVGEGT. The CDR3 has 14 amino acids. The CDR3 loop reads CTSSYSGGQEIQYF. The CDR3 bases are TGCACCAGCAGTTACTCGGGCGGGCAAGAGATCCAGTACTTC.

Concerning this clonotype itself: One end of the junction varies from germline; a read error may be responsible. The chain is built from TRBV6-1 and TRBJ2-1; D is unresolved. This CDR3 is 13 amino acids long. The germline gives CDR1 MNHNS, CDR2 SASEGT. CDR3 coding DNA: TGTGCCAACAGTGAAGTGTGTGTCGATGAGCAGTTCTTC. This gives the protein CANSEVCVDEQFF.

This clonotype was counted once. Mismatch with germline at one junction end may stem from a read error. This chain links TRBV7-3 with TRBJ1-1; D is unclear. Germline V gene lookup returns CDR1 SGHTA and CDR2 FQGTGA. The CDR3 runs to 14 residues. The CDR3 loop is CASSLLSVNTETFF. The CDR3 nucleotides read TGTGCCAGCAGCTTACTATCAGTGAACACTGAAACTTTCTTT.

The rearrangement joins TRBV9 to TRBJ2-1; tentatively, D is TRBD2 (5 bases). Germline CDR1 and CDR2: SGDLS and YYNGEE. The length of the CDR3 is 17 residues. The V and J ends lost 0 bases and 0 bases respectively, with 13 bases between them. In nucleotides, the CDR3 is TGTGCCAGCAGCGTAGAGTTGGTAGCGAGCTCCTACAATGAGCAGTTCTTC. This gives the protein CASSVELVASSYNEQFF.

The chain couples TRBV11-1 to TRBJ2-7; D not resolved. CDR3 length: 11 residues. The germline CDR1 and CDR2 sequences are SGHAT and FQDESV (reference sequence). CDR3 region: CASSLADEQYV. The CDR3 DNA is TGTGCCAGCAGCCTGGCAGACGAGCAGTATGTC.

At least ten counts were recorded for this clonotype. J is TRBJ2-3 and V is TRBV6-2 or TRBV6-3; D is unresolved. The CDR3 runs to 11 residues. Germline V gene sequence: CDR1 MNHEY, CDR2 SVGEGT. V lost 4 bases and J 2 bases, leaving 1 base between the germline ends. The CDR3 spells CASSSTDTQYF. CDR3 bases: TGTGCCAGCAGTTCCACAGATACGCAGTATTTT.